These 7 T cell receptor beta chains came from one sample sequenced in a study of cytomegalovirus exposure and HLA in healthy donors. The PCR employed 60 Vbeta primers together with 13 Jbeta primers. Measured with immunoSEQ multiplex PCR; TCRdb has only the in-frame clones, and not every one. The repertoire consists of roughly 150,000 clones, with around 72% occurring once and the leading ten covering over 2%. Sequenced: PBMCs. The receptors were sampled from a man in his forties or fifties in good health and CMV-seronegative.

This clone was seen only once. The chain employs TRBV27 and TRBJ2-7; weak D call: TRBD2 (6 bases). Per germline, CDR1 MNHEY and CDR2 SMNVEV (reference sequence). V lost 4 bases and J lost 2, with 18 bases in between. The CDR3 loop spans 16 amino acids. CDR3 in amino acids: CASSSDPGTRTYEQYF. The CDR3 DNA reads as TGTGCCAGCAGTTCTGACCCAGGGACTCGCACCTACGAGCAGTACTTC.

This clone was seen only a few times. The V gene is TRBV27, the J gene TRBJ2-2; 8 nucleotides align to TRBD1. Germline values: CDR1 MNHEY, CDR2 SMNVEV (reference sequence). The CDR3 has 14 residues. After removal of 7 bases from V and 4 bases from J, the junction contained 5 bases not matched to a gene. CDR3 protein: CASNHRGTTGELFF. The CDR3 region has the DNA TGTGCCAGCAACCACAGGGGGACCACCGGGGAGCTGTTTTTT.

The V and J genes are TRBV7-2 and TRBJ2-7; D not resolved. CDR1 is SGHTA and CDR2 is FQGNSA in the germline V gene. The CDR3 sequence is 14 residues long. Trimming pared 2 bases from V and 2 bases from J, leaving 10 bases between. CDR3 amino acids: CASSLSPGPYEQYF. The CDR3 DNA is TGTGCCAGCAGCTTAAGTCCAGGCCCCTACGAGCAGTACTTC. The variable domain in full, with the rest retrieved from reference TRBV7-2 and TRBJ2-7, is GAGVSQSPSNKVTEKGKDVELRCDPISGHTALYWYRQSLGQGLEFLIYFQGNSAPDKSGLPSDRFSAERTGGSVSTLTIQRTQQEDSAVYLCASSLSPGPYEQYFGPGTRLTVT.

The chain recombines TRBV18 with TRBJ1-5; tentatively, D is TRBD1 (6 bases). Trimming stripped 4 bases from V and 5 bases from J, with 9 bases between. Germline CDR1 is KGHSH and CDR2 is LQKENI. There are 13 residues in the CDR3. CDR3: CASSRDTDQPQHF. The CDR3 DNA reads as TGTGCCAGCTCACGGGACACAGATCAGCCCCAGCATTTT.

CDR3 loop: CASSFRDRGLGEQYF. As DNA, the CDR3 is TGTGCCAGCAGTTTCCGGGACAGGGGTCTTGGCGAGCAGTACTTC. The chain combines TRBV28 with TRBJ2-7, with TRBD1 identical over 10 bases. The germline CDR1 and CDR2 sequences are MDHEN and SYDVKM. The CDR3 is 15 residues long. V shed 3 bases and J 6 bases; nucleotides not matched to a gene: 8.

In DNA form, the CDR3 reads TGTGCCAGCAGCCAAGATTCTTGGGCAGCCCTGAGCACAGATACGCAGTATTTT. Amino acids: CASSQDSWAALSTDTQYF. V usage is TRBV4-2 and J usage is TRBJ2-3; unclear D gene. This CDR3 is built from 18 residues. The germline V and J ends were trimmed by 0 bases and 0 bases, with 16 bases remaining between them. CDR1 and CDR2 from the germline V gene are LGHNA and YNFKEQ.

The V call is TRBV7-9, the J call TRBJ1-1, with 9 bases fitting TRBD1. CDR3 length equals 15 residues. J gave up 1 base and V 5 bases, and 5 bases lay outside the gene matches. From germline, CDR1 is SEHNR and CDR2 FQNEAQ (reference sequence). The CDR3 DNA sequence: TGTGCCAGCAGCCCATACAGGGGGCAGAACACTGAAGCTTTCTTT. The encoded protein is CASSPYRGQNTEAFF.